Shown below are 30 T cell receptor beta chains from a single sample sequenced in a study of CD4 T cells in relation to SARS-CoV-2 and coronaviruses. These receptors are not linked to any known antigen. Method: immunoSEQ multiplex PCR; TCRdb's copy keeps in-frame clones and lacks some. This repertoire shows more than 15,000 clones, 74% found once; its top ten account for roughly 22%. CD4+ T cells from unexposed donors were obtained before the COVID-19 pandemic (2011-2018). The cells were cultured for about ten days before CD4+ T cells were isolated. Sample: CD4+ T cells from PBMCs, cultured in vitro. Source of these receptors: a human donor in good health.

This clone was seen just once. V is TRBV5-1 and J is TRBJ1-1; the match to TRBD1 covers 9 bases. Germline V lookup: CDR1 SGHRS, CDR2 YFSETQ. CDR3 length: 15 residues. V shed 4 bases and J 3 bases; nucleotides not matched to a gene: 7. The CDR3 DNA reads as TGCGCCAGCAGCCGGGAAGGGACAGGGCACACTGAAGCTTTCTTT. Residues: CASSREGTGHTEAFF. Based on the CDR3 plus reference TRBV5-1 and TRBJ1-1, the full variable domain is KAGVTQTPRYLIKTRGQQVTLSCSPISGHRSVSWYQQTPGQGLQFLFEYFSETQRNKGNFPGRFSGRQFSNSRSEMNVSTLELGDSALYLCASSREGTGHTEAFFGQGTRLTVV.

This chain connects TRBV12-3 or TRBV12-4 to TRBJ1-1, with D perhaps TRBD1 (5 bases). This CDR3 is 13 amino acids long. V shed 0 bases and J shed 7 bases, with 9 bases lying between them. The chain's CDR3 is CASSLAAGGEAFF. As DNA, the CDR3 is TGTGCCAGCAGTTTAGCGGCCGGGGGTGAAGCTTTCTTT.

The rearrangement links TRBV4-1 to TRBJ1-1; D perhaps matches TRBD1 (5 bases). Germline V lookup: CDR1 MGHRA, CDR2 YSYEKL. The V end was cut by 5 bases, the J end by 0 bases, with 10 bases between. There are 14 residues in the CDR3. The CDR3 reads CASSETDMNTEAFF. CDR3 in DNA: TGCGCCAGCAGCGAGACAGACATGAACACTGAAGCTTTCTTT.

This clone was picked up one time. Written as DNA, the CDR3 is TGTGCCAGCAGTGAAGCAACAGGCCAAGAGACCCAGTACTTC. This sequence encodes CASSEATGQETQYF. J is TRBJ2-5 and V is TRBV6-1; D may be TRBD1 (5 bases). CDR3 length: 14 residues. V gave up 0 bases and J gave up 1 base, with 6 bases separating them. The V gene's germline CDR1 is MNHNS and CDR2 SASEGT.

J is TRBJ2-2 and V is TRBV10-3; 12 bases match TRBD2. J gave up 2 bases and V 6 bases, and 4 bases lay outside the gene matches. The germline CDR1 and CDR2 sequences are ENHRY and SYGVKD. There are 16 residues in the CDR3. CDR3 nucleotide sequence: TGTGCCATCAGCCCTAGCGGGGGGGCTAACACCGGGGAGCTGTTTTTT. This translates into CAISPSGGANTGELFF.

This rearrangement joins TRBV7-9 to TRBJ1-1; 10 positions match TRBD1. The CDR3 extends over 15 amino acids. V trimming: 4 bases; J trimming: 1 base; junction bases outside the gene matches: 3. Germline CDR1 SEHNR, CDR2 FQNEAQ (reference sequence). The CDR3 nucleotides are TGTGCCAGCAGCTCCTGGACAGGGGGGAACACTGAAGCTTTCTTT. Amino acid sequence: CASSSWTGGNTEAFF.

The CDR3 protein is CASSQEGGGGRETQYF. The CDR3 region has the DNA TGCGCCAGCAGCCAAGAGGGGGGGGGAGGTAGGGAGACCCAGTACTTC. This chain joins TRBV4-1 and TRBJ2-5; TRBD2 aligns across 7 bases. Unmatched junction bases numbered 9, after V lost 0 bases and J lost 5 bases. Looked up from germline, CDR1 is MGHRA and CDR2 is YSYEKL. The CDR3 loop spans 16 amino acids.

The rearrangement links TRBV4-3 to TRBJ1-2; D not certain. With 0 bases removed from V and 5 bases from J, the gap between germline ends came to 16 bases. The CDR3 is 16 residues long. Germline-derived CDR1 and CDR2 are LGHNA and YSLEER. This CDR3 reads CASSQDLRESLYGYTF. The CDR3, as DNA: TGCGCCAGCAGCCAAGACCTTCGGGAATCTTTATATGGCTACACCTTC.

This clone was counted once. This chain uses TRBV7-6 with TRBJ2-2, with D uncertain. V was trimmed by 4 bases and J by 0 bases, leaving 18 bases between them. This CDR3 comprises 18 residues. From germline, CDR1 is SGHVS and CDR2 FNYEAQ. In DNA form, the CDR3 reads TGTGCCAGCAGCTCCTCGGTAGGGTTCGGGTCGAACACCGGGGAGCTGTTTTTT. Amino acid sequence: CASSSSVGFGSNTGELFF.

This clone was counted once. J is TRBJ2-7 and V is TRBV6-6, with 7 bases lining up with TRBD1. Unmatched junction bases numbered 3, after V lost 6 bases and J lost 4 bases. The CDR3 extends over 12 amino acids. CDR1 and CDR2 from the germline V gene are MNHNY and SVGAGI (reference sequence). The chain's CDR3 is CASRQQGYEQYF. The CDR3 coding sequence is TGTGCCAGCAGACAACAGGGGTACGAGCAGTACTTC.

The CDR3 spells CASSSPTSTDTQYF. DNA of the CDR3: TGTGCCAGCAGCTCGCCAACTAGCACAGATACGCAGTATTTT. The gene calls are TRBV7-2 and TRBJ2-3; no definite D call. Germline-derived CDR1 and CDR2 are SGHTA and FQGNSA. This CDR3 contains 14 residues. Trimming took off 4 bases at V and 0 bases at J, with 8 bases between the two ends.

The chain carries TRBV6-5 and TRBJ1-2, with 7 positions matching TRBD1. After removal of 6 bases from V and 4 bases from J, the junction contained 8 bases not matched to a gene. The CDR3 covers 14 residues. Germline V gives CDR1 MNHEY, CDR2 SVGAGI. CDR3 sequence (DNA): TGTGCCAGCAGGCGACAGGGCCCCTTCTATGGCTACACCTTC. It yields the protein CASRRQGPFYGYTF.

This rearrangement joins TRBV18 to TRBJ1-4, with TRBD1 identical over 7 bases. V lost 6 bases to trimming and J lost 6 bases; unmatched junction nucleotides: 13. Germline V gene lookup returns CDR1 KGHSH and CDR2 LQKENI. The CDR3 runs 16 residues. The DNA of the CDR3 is TGTGCCAGCTCCCCAGAAGGGGGCGGATTTTATGAAAAACTGTTTTTT. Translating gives CASSPEGGGFYEKLFF.

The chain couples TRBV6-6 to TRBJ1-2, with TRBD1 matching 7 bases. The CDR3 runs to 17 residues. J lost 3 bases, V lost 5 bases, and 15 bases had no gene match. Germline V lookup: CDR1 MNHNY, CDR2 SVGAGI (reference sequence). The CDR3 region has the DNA TGTGCCAGCAGTCCCAACGGACAGGCCGGGGGGTACTATGGCTACACCTTC. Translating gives CASSPNGQAGGYYGYTF.

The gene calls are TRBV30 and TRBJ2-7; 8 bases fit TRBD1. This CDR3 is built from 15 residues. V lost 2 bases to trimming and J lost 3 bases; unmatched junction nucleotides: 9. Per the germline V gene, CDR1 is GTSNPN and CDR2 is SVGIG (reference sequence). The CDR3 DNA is TGTGCCTGGAGTCTTCCGGACAGGGCCCGCTACGAGCAGTACTTC. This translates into CAWSLPDRARYEQYF.

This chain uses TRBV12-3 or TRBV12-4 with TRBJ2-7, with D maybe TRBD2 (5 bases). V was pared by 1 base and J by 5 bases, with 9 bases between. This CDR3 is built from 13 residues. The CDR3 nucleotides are TGTGCCAGCAGTTTAGGAATGAGGGACGAGCAGTACTTC. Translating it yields CASSLGMRDEQYF.

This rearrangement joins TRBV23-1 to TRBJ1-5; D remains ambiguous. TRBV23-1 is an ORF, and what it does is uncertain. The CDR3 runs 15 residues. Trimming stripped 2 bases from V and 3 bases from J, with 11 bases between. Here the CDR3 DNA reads TGCGCCAGCAGTCAAGATTCGCAGGACAATCAGCCCCAGCATTTT. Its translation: CASSQDSQDNQPQHF.

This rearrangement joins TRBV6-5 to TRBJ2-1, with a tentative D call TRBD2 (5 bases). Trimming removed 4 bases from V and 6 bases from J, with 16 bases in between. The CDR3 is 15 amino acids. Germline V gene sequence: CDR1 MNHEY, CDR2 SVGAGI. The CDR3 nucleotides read TGTGCCAGCAGTTCCCCGGGGTCCGAATTCAATGAGCAGTTCTTC. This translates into CASSSPGSEFNEQFF.

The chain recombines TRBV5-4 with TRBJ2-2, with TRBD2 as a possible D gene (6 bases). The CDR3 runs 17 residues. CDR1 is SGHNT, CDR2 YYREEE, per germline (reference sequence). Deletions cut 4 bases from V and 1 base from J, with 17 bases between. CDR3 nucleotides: TGTGCCAGCAGCATAAGCACGGGACTTTTGAACACCGGGGAGCTGTTTTTT. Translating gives CASSISTGLLNTGELFF.

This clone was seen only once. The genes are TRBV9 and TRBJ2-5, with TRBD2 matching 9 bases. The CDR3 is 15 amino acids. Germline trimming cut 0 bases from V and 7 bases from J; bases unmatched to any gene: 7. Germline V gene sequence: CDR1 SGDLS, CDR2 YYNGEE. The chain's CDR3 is CASSVGTAAGGTQYF. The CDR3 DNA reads TGTGCCAGCAGCGTAGGAACAGCAGCGGGAGGGACCCAGTACTTC.

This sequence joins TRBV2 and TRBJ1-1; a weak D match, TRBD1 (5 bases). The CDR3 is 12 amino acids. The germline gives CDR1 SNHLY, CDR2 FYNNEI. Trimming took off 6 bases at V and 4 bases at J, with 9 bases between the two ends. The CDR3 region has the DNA TGTGCCAGCAGGAGACAGTTCACTGAAGCTTTCTTT. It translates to CASRRQFTEAFF.

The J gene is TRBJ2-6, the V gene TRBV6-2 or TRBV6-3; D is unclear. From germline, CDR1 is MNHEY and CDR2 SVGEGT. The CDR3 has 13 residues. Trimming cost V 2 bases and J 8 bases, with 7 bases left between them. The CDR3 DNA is TGTGCCAGCAGTTACCCCGGTACCAACGTCCTGACTTTC. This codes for CASSYPGTNVLTF.

This chain's CDR3 is CASVGQTNTGELFF. Here the CDR3 DNA reads TGTGCCAGCGTCGGACAGACGAACACCGGGGAGCTGTTTTTT. The V and J genes are TRBV2 and TRBJ2-2; perhaps TRBD1 as D (6 bases). CDR1 is SNHLY and CDR2 is FYNNEI in the germline V gene. V gave up 8 bases and J gave up 0 bases, with 10 bases separating them. The CDR3 has 14 amino acids.

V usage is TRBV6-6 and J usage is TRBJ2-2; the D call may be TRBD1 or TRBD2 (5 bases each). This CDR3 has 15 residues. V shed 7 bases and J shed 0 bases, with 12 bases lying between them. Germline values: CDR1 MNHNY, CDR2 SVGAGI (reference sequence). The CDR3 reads CASKEGYSNTGELFF. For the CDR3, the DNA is TGTGCCAGCAAAGAGGGGTATTCGAACACCGGGGAGCTGTTTTTT.

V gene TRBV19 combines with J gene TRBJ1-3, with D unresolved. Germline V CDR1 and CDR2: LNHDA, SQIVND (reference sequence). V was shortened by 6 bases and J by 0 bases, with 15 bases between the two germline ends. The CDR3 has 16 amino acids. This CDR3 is CASRAQRTYSGNTIYF. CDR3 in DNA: TGTGCCAGTAGGGCGCAGCGGACGTACTCTGGAAACACCATATATTTT.

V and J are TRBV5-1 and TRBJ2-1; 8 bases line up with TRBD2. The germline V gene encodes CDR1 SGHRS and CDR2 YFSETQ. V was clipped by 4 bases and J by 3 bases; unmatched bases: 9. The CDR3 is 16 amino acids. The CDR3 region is CASSPKAGVIYNEQFF. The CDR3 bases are TGCGCCAGCAGCCCGAAAGCGGGAGTAATCTACAATGAGCAGTTCTTC.

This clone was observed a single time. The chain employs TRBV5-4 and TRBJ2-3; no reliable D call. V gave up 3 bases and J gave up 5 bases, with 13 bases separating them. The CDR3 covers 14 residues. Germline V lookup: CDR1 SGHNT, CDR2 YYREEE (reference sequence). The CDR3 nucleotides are TGTGCCAGCAGCTCTGGGCCATTCGAAGATACGCAGTATTTT. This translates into CASSSGPFEDTQYF.

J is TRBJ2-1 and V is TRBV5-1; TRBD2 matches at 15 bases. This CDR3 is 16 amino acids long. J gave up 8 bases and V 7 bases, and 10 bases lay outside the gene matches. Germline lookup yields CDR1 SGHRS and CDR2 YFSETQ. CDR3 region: CASRRTSGRAPHEQFF. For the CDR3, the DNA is TGCGCCAGCCGTAGGACTAGCGGGAGGGCCCCCCATGAGCAGTTCTTC.

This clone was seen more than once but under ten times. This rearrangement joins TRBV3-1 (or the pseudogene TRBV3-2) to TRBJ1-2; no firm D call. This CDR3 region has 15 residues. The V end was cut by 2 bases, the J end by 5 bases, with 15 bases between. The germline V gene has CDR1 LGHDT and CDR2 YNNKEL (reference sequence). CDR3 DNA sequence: TGTGCCAGCAGCCAAAATGGACTCGAACGGTATGGCTACACCTTC. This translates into CASSQNGLERYGYTF.

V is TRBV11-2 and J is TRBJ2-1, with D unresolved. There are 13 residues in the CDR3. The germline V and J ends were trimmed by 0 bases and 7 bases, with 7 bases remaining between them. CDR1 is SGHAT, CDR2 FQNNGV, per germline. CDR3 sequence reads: CASSLDLVNEQFF. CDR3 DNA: TGTGCCAGCAGCTTAGATCTGGTGAATGAGCAGTTCTTC.